The source of this T cell receptor beta chain is a study of blood T cell repertoires in COVID-19. Study background: COVID-19 samples from acute and convalescent phases originated in the United States, Italy and Spain.

TCRdb's table, derived via immunoSEQ multiplex PCR, lists solely in-frame clones and lacks some. The table shows 35,000 or so clones, with 81% occurring only once. CDR1 SGHRS and CDR2 YFSETQ come from the germline V gene. This CDR3 is built from 16 residues. Between the trimmed V and J ends, which lost 0 bases and 3 bases, there was a span of 16 bases. This clone came up once. The TCR sequence derives from a man older than 75 with active or convalescent COVID-19. The sequenced sample consisted of peripheral blood. The chain couples TRBV5-1 to TRBJ2-7, with D perhaps matching TRBD1 (5 bases). CDR3 sequence (DNA): TGCGCCAGCAGCTTGGCCCCGGTAGGGGCGAACTACGAGCAGTACTTC. It is translated as CASSLAPVGANYEQYF.